What follows are 25 T cell receptor beta chains derived from one specimen sequenced in a study of T cell responses to AZD1222 COVID-19 vaccine. Profiling relied on immunoSEQ multiplex PCR, and the TCRdb table lists in-frame clones only, not all of them. In the table there are roughly 130,000 clones, about 90% of which are singletons. Sequencing was performed on peripheral blood, taken 28 days after the second dose of the MenACWY control vaccine. These receptor sequences come from an adult who received the MenACWY meningococcal vaccine as a control.

The chain uses TRBV7-2 and TRBJ2-1; D gene ambiguous. Germline values: CDR1 SGHTA, CDR2 FQGNSA. V dropped 1 base and J dropped 6 bases, with 7 bases sitting between them. The CDR3 totals 13 residues. The CDR3 nucleotides read TGTGCCAGCAGCTTAGTATTCGGCAATGAGCAGTTCTTC. Amino acid sequence: CASSLVFGNEQFF.

This chain links TRBV6-2 or TRBV6-3 with TRBJ2-7; TRBD1 or TRBD2 may be the D gene (6 bases each). This CDR3 comprises 13 residues. The ends were cut back, 5 bases at V and 7 bases at J, with 15 bases in the middle. The germline V gene has CDR1 MNHEY and CDR2 SVGEGT. CDR3 sequence: CASSRQRGLEQYF. For the CDR3, the DNA is TGTGCCAGCAGTCGGCAACGGGGGCTTGAGCAGTACTTC.

The chain joins TRBV29-1 to TRBJ1-5; D perhaps matches TRBD1 (5 bases). The CDR3 totals 14 residues. V lost 5 bases and J lost 3, with 14 bases in between. CDR1 and CDR2 (germline): SQVTM, ANQGSEA. The CDR3 loop is CSVSGTNANQPQHF. CDR3 bases: TGCAGCGTTTCCGGGACGAACGCCAATCAGCCCCAGCATTTT.

This chain joins TRBV28 and TRBJ1-6; perhaps TRBD1 as D (5 bases). The CDR3 is 13 amino acids. V dropped 3 bases and J dropped 8 bases, with 8 bases sitting between them. Germline CDR1 reads MDHEN; CDR2 reads SYDVKM. CDR3 coding DNA: TGTGCCAGCAGTTTGGGCAGGGATTCACCCCTCCACTTT. Translated: CASSLGRDSPLHF.

This chain joins TRBV5-1 and TRBJ2-2, with TRBD1 matching 7 bases. The germline V gene encodes CDR1 SGHRS and CDR2 YFSETQ. Losses at the gene ends were 4 bases for V and 3 bases for J; bases not matched to a gene: 6. This CDR3 has 15 residues. CDR3 coding DNA: TGCGCCAGCAGCATGACAGGGTACGACACCGGGGAGCTGTTTTTT. This sequence encodes CASSMTGYDTGELFF.

V and J are TRBV24-1 and TRBJ2-5, with TRBD2 as a possible D gene (6 bases). V was trimmed by 9 bases and J by 5 bases, leaving 21 bases between them. The CDR3 contains 15 residues. Germline V lookup: CDR1 KGHDR, CDR2 SFDVKD. The CDR3 DNA reads TGTGCCACCTCATCATTCTCGGGCGGAGGGGAGACCCAGTACTTC. This gives the protein CATSSFSGGGETQYF.

This rearrangement joins TRBV7-3 to TRBJ2-7, with 7 bases lining up with TRBD1. The CDR3 loop spans 13 amino acids. V was clipped by 0 bases and J by 10 bases; unmatched bases: 6. Looked up from germline, CDR1 is SGHTA and CDR2 is FQGTGA. The DNA for the CDR3 is TGTGCCAGCAGCTTAACCGGGACAGCCCTTCAGTACTTC. Its protein is CASSLTGTALQYF.

This clone occurred once. A read error may produce the germline difference seen at one junction end. The rearrangement joins TRBV7-7 to TRBJ2-5, with D perhaps given as TRBD1 or TRBD2 (5 bases each). The germline gives CDR1 SSHAT, CDR2 FNYEAQ (reference sequence). The CDR3 has 15 amino acids. The CDR3 loop reads CASSLAGTGQETQYF. CDR3 nucleotide sequence: TGTGCTAGCAGCTTAGCCGGGACGGGGCAAGAGACCCAGTACTTC.

The V gene is TRBV19, the J gene TRBJ1-5, with 9 bases lining up with TRBD1. Germline V gene lookup returns CDR1 LNHDA and CDR2 SQIVND (reference sequence). The V segment lost 9 bases and the J segment 2 bases; nucleotides outside the gene matches: 8. This CDR3 contains 15 residues. CDR3: CASQQGALGNQPQHF. CDR3 nucleotides: TGTGCCAGCCAACAGGGGGCTTTAGGCAATCAGCCCCAGCATTTT.

This chain links TRBV4-3 with TRBJ2-3, with D perhaps matching TRBD1 (5 bases). CDR1 is LGHNA and CDR2 is YSLEER in the germline V gene. V lost 1 base and J lost 12, with 14 bases in between. This CDR3 comprises 13 residues. CDR3 loop: CASSQVVQGTQYF. DNA for the CDR3: TGCGCCAGCAGCCAAGTTGTCCAGGGAACACAGTATTTT.

The chain carries TRBV7-2 and TRBJ1-5, with 8 bases aligning to TRBD1. Germline values: CDR1 SGHTA, CDR2 FQGNSA. The CDR3 extends over 16 amino acids. Unmatched junction bases numbered 9, after V lost 4 bases and J lost 4 bases. The CDR3 nucleotides are TGTGCCAGCAGCTATAGTACGCAGGGGGCGAATCAGCCCCAGCATTTT. Translating it yields CASSYSTQGANQPQHF.

CDR3 in DNA: TGTGCCAGCAGCTTAGACAGCAACAATGAGCAGTTCTTC. It yields the protein CASSLDSNNEQFF. V gene TRBV11-3 combines with J gene TRBJ2-1; D gene unclear. The CDR3 is made up of 13 amino acids. Per germline, CDR1 SGHNT and CDR2 YENEEA. With 0 bases removed from V and 5 bases from J, the gap between germline ends came to 5 bases.

This rearrangement joins TRBV19 to TRBJ1-4, with 9 bases lining up with TRBD1. From germline, CDR1 is LNHDA and CDR2 SQIVND (reference sequence). J was trimmed by 10 bases and V by 5 bases; bases with no gene match: 5. The CDR3 is made up of 13 amino acids. The CDR3 coding sequence is TGTGCCAGTAGTGAGACAGGGGGTGTAAAACTGTTTTTT. Its translation: CASSETGGVKLFF.

Comment on this clone: The identical CDR3 is also encoded by other nucleotide sequences in the sample. V gene TRBV7-9 combines with J gene TRBJ1-6; D is undetermined. CDR3 length: 12 residues. Trimming stripped 2 bases from V and 8 bases from J, with 4 bases between. Germline CDR1 and CDR2: SEHNR and FQNEAQ (reference sequence). CDR3 region: CASSLRDSPLHF. The DNA for the CDR3 is TGTGCCAGCAGCTTACGAGATTCACCCCTCCACTTT.

The chain recombines TRBV28 with TRBJ2-2; D call uncertain. The CDR3 is made up of 11 amino acids. Trimming took off 3 bases at V and 6 bases at J, with 2 bases between the two ends. From germline, CDR1 is MDHEN and CDR2 SYDVKM. This CDR3 reads CASSFPGELFF. The DNA for the CDR3 is TGTGCCAGCAGTTTTCCCGGGGAGCTGTTTTTT. Looking up the rest from reference TRBV28 and TRBJ2-2 gives the full variable domain: DVKVTQSSRYLVKRTGEKVFLECVQDMDHENMFWYRQDPGLGLRLIYFSYDVKMKEKGDIPEGYSVSREKKERFSLILESASTNQTSMYLCASSFPGELFFGEGSRLTVL.

The V gene is TRBV24-1, the J gene TRBJ1-2; D is undetermined. CDR3 length: 14 residues. The germline gives CDR1 KGHDR, CDR2 SFDVKD. V lost 4 bases to trimming and J lost 2 bases, with 10 bases between them. The CDR3 spells CATSDSLQNYGYTF. The DNA of the CDR3 is TGTGCCACCAGTGACTCCCTACAGAACTATGGCTACACCTTC.

The V and J genes are TRBV10-1 and TRBJ1-2; D is undetermined. The germline V gene has CDR1 WNHNN and CDR2 SYGVQD (reference sequence). CDR3 length: 13 residues. V lost 2 bases to trimming and J lost 3 bases, with 7 bases between them. CDR3 loop: CASSEGSDYGYTF. DNA of the CDR3: TGCGCCAGCAGTGAGGGATCCGACTATGGCTACACCTTC.

This chain connects TRBV7-2 to TRBJ2-5, with 7 bases aligning to TRBD1. Looked up from germline, CDR1 is SGHTA and CDR2 is FQGNSA. V gave up 5 bases and J gave up 5 bases; unmatched junction bases: 14. This CDR3 comprises 16 residues. The CDR3 is CASSLGGTGALETQYF. DNA for the CDR3: TGTGCCAGCAGCCTCGGAGGTACAGGGGCCCTGGAGACCCAGTACTTC.

The V gene is TRBV5-1, the J gene TRBJ2-3; weak D call: TRBD1 (6 bases). The CDR3 extends over 14 amino acids. In germline, CDR1 is SGHRS, CDR2 YFSETQ. V was clipped by 5 bases and J by 0 bases, with 10 bases between them. Written as DNA, the CDR3 is TGCGCCAGCAGTTCAGGGGCGAGCACAGATACGCAGTATTTT. It yields the protein CASSSGASTDTQYF.

The chain carries TRBV19 and TRBJ2-7; tentative D call: TRBD1 (5 bases). Germline V gene lookup returns CDR1 LNHDA and CDR2 SQIVND (reference sequence). The CDR3 runs 14 residues. V gave up 5 bases and J gave up 6 bases, with 17 bases separating them. The CDR3 DNA sequence: TGTGCCAGTAGTGGGGCCAGGGAATCGGGCGAGCAGTACTTC. Translated, it gives CASSGARESGEQYF.

The count of this clone is one. The chain carries TRBV19 and TRBJ2-1, with TRBD2 identical over 13 bases. The CDR3 sequence is 15 residues long. Germline V lookup: CDR1 LNHDA, CDR2 SQIVND (reference sequence). V was clipped by 4 bases and J by 7 bases; unmatched bases: 4. Here the CDR3 DNA reads TGTGCCAGTAGTACGGGACTAGCGGGACCTAATGAGCAGTTCTTC. It yields the protein CASSTGLAGPNEQFF.

The chain recombines TRBV5-1 with TRBJ2-1, with D possibly called TRBD1 or TRBD2 (6 bases each). The V gene's germline CDR1 is SGHRS and CDR2 YFSETQ. Trimming pared 0 bases from V and 3 bases from J, leaving 10 bases between. The CDR3 consists of 15 residues. As DNA, the CDR3 is TGCGCCAGCAGCTTGGACGGGGGCCACTACAATGAGCAGTTCTTC. Translated, it gives CASSLDGGHYNEQFF.

V usage is TRBV7-6 and J usage is TRBJ2-5; D gene ambiguous. CDR3 length: 16 residues. Germline V CDR1 and CDR2: SGHVS, FNYEAQ. Trimming removed 5 bases at V and 1 base at J, with 17 bases between. CDR3 protein: CASSPRSWTPQETQYF. In nucleotides, the CDR3 is TGTGCCAGCAGCCCCCGAAGCTGGACCCCCCAAGAGACCCAGTACTTC.

With respect to this clone: The junction differs from germline at one of its ends, possibly a read error. This chain links TRBV7-7 with TRBJ2-2, with 8 bases lining up with TRBD2. Germline CDR1 is SSHAT and CDR2 is FNYEAQ (reference sequence). The CDR3 contains 15 residues. CDR3 residues: CASSLGREGTGELFF. DNA for the CDR3: TGTGCTAGCAGCTTAGGCCGGGAGGGCACCGGGGAGCTGTTTTTT.

The chain combines TRBV5-8 with TRBJ2-1; TRBD2 aligns across 15 bases. With 7 bases clipped from V and 9 bases from J, the junction kept 14 bases outside the gene matches. This CDR3 is 17 amino acids long. Per the germline V gene, CDR1 is SGHTS and CDR2 is YDEGEE. CDR3 loop: CASGQDQWTSGRGEQFF. The CDR3 DNA reads as TGTGCCAGCGGGCAGGACCAGTGGACTAGCGGGAGGGGTGAGCAGTTCTTC.